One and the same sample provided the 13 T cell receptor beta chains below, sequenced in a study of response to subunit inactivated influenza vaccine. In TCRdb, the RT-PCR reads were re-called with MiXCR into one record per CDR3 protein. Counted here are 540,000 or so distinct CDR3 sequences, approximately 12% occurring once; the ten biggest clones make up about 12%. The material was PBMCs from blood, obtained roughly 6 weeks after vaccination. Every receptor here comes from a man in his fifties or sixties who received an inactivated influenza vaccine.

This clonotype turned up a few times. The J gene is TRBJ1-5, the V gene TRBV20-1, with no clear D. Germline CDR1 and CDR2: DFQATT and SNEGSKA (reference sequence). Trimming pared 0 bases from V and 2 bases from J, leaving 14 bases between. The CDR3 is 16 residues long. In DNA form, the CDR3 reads TGCAGTGCTAGAGATTATGGGCACGGGGGCAATCAGCCCCAGCATTTT. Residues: CSARDYGHGGNQPQHF.

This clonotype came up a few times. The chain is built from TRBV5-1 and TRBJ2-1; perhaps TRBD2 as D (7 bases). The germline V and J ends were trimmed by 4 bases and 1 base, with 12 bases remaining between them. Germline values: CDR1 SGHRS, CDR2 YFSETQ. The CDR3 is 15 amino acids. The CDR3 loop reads CASSPEGGSYNEQFF. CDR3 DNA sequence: TGCGCCAGCAGCCCCGAGGGGGGGTCCTACAATGAGCAGTTCTTC. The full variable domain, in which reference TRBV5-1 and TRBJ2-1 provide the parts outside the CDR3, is KAGVTQTPRYLIKTRGQQVTLSCSPISGHRSVSWYQQTPGQGLQFLFEYFSETQRNKGNFPGRFSGRQFSNSRSEMNVSTLELGDSALYLCASSPEGGSYNEQFFGPGTRLTVL.

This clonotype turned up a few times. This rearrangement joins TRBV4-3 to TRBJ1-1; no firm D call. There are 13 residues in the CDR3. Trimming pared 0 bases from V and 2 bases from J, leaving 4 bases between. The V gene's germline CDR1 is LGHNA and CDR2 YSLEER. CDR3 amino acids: CASSQEVNTEAFF. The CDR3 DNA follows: TGCGCCAGCAGCCAAGAAGTTAACACTGAAGCTTTCTTT.

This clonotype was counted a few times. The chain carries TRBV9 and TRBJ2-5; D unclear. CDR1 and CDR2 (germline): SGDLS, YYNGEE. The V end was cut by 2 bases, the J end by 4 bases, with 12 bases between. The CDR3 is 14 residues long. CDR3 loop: CASSVVPHSETQYF. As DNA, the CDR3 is TGTGCCAGCAGCGTGGTGCCACACTCAGAGACCCAGTACTTC.

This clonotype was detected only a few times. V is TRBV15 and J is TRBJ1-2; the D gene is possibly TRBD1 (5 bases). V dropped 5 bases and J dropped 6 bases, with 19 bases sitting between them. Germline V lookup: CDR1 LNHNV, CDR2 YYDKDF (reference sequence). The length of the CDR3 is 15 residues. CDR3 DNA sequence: TGTGCCACCAGCGGGGGTGGTGTCATAGGGCATGGCTACACCTTC. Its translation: CATSGGGVIGHGYTF. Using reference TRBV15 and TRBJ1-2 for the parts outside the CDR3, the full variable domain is DAMVIQNPRYQVTQFGKPVTLSCSQTLNHNVMYWYQQKSSQAPKLLFHYYDKDFNNEADTPDNFQSRRPNTSFCFLDIRSPGLGDTAMYLCATSGGGVIGHGYTFGSGTRLTVV.

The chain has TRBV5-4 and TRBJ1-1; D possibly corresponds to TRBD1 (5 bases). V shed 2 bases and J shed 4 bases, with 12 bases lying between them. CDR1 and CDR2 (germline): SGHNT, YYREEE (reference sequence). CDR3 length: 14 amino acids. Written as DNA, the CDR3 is TGTGCCAGCAGCTTCGGGGCGAGCAGCACTGAAGCTTTCTTT. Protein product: CASSFGASSTEAFF.

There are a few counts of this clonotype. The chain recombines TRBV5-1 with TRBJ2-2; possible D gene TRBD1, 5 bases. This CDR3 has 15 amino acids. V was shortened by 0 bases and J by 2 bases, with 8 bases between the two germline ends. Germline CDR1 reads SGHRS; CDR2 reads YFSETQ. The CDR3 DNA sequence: TGCGCCAGCAGCTTGGGACAGCACAACACCGGGGAGCTGTTTTTT. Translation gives CASSLGQHNTGELFF.

CDR3 sequence: CASREEQGATAGELFF. The CDR3, as DNA: TGTGCCAGCAGGGAGGAACAAGGGGCTACCGCCGGGGAGCTGTTTTTT. This chain joins TRBV21-1 and TRBJ2-2; TRBD1 is the table's D call and was not checked against the DNA. TRBV21-1 is deemed a pseudogene. The CDR3 extends over 16 amino acids.

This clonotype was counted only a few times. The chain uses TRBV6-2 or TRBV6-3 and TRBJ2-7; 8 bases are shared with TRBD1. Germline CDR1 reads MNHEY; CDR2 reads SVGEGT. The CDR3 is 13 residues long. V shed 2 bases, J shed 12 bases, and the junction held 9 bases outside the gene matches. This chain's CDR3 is CASSYKDREALYF. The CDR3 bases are TGTGCCAGCAGTTACAAGGACAGGGAAGCGTTGTACTTC.

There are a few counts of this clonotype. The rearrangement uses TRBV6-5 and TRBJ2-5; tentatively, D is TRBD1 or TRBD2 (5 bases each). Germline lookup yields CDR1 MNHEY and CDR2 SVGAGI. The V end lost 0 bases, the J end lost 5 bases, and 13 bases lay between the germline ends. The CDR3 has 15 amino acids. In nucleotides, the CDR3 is TGTGCCAGCAGTTACTCGCACGGGACCGGTGAGACCCAGTACTTC. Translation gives CASSYSHGTGETQYF.

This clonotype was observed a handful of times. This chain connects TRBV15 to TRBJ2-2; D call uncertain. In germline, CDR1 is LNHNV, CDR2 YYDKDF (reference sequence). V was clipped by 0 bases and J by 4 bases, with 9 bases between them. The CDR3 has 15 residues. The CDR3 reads CATSRDGRATGELFF. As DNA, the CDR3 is TGTGCCACCAGCAGAGATGGTCGGGCCACCGGGGAGCTGTTTTTT.

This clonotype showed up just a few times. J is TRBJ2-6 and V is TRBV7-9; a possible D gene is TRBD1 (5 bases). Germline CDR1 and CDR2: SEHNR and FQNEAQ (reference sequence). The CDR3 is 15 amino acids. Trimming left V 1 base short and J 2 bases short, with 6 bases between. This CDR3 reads CASSLDRTGANVLTF. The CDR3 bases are TGTGCCAGCAGCTTAGACAGGACTGGGGCCAACGTCCTGACTTTC.

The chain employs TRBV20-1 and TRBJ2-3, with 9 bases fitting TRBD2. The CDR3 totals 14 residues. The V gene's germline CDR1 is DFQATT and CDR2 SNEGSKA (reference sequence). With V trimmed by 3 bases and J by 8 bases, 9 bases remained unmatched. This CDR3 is CSASGAGGPGTQYF. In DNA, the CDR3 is TGCAGTGCTAGCGGAGCGGGGGGTCCGGGTACGCAGTATTTT.